The 16 T cell receptor beta chains below come from one sample, sequenced in a study of tumor and adjacent non-tumor tissue in lung cancer. TCRbeta libraries were built with three rounds of nested PCR, modified from ARM-PCR. A single record per CDR3 protein comes from TCRdb applying MiXCR to the multiplex PCR reads. The sample carries 98,000 or so distinct CDR3 sequences, roughly 80% recorded once. No cell sorting was done before RNA was extracted from the tissue. This non-tumor lung sample came from over 3 cm beyond the tumor edge. The sequencing sample was made of distant non-tumor lung tissue. The source of these receptors is a man in his sixties with small cell lung cancer.

A remark on this clonotype: This may stem from a read error, because a much larger clone lies one nucleotide away. The rearrangement joins TRBV5-1 to TRBJ1-1; D remains ambiguous. Looked up from germline, CDR1 is SGHRS and CDR2 is YFSETQ. This CDR3 comprises 14 residues. CDR3 nucleotides: TGCGCCAGCAGCTTGGGGCTAGGGAACATTGAAGCTTTCTTT. Translation: CASSLGLGNIEAFF.

This chain joins TRBV29-1 and TRBJ2-3; no reliable D call. The CDR3 runs 15 residues. Trimming stripped 3 bases from V and 3 bases from J, with 16 bases between. Germline CDR1 SQVTM, CDR2 ANQGSEA. The CDR3: CSVDAGLPQTDTQYF. Written as DNA, the CDR3 is TGCAGCGTTGACGCTGGGCTGCCACAAACAGATACGCAGTATTTT.

The count of this clonotype is one. The genes are TRBV11-3 and TRBJ2-3; 8 bases map to TRBD1. This CDR3 comprises 14 residues. Germline V gives CDR1 SGHNT, CDR2 YENEEA. V lost 4 bases, J lost 5 bases, and 5 bases stayed unmatched. The CDR3 protein is CASSSEGTGDTQYF. In nucleotides, the CDR3 is TGTGCCAGCAGCTCAGAGGGGACAGGAGATACGCAGTATTTT.

Ten or more counts support this clonotype. V usage is TRBV5-4 and J usage is TRBJ2-2; D possibly matches TRBD1 or TRBD2 (5 bases each). From germline, CDR1 is SGHNT and CDR2 YYREEE (reference sequence). The CDR3 is 17 amino acids. Trimming took 4 bases from V and 0 from J, leaving 16 bases between them. The CDR3 protein is CASSRTGGRTNTGELFF. For the CDR3, the DNA is TGTGCCAGCAGCCGAACAGGAGGAAGGACGAACACCGGGGAGCTGTTTTTT.

This clonotype has only one observation. One junction end does not reproduce the germline sequence, and a read error may be involved. The chain combines TRBV4-1 with TRBJ1-5; possibly TRBD1 for D (6 bases). This CDR3 spans 13 amino acids. Germline CDR1 reads MGHRA; CDR2 reads YSYEKL. The CDR3 loop reads CTSSQGMSQSQNF. DNA of the CDR3: TGCACCAGCAGCCAGGGGATGTCTCAGTCCCAGAATTTT.

In the case of this clonotype: Compared with germline, one end of the junction differs, possibly owing to a read error. This rearrangement joins TRBV12-3 or TRBV12-4 to TRBJ2-1; no clear D gene. The CDR3 totals 11 residues. The DNA of the CDR3 is TGTGTCAGCAGTTTATATGGGGAGCAGTTCTTC. Translating it yields CVSSLYGEQFF.

The table lists this clonotype with many counts. CDR3 nucleotide sequence: TGCAGCGTTGACCAGCGGCAGAGCTCCTACAATGAGCAGTTCTTC. Its protein is CSVDQRQSSYNEQFF. The chain couples TRBV29-1 to TRBJ2-1; a weak D match, TRBD2 (5 bases). The CDR3 sequence is 15 residues long. The V end lost 3 bases, the J end lost 0 bases, and 12 bases lay between the germline ends. Germline CDR1 is SQVTM and CDR2 is ANQGSEA.

On this clonotype: A read error may explain this, as a much larger clone is one base away. The chain is built from TRBV20-1 and TRBJ2-3, with D tentatively TRBD2 (6 bases). Deletions cut 6 bases from V and 2 bases from J, with 12 bases between. This CDR3 comprises 13 residues. The germline V gene has CDR1 DFQATT and CDR2 SNEGSKA (reference sequence). The CDR3 here is CSAIWDSTDTQYF. CDR3 DNA sequence: TGCAGTGCCATCTGGGACTCCACAGATACGCAGTATTTT.

Of note for this clonotype: A read error may explain this, as a much larger clone is one base away. The chain is built from TRBV5-6 and TRBJ2-5; 8 bases agree with TRBD1. With V trimmed by 2 bases and J by 4 bases, 7 bases remained unmatched. Germline V gene sequence: CDR1 SGHDT, CDR2 YYEEEE. The CDR3 runs to 15 residues. CDR3 amino acids: CASSFLDRVRETQYF. The CDR3 region has the DNA TGTGCCAGCAGCTTCCTGGACAGGGTGCGAGAGACCCAGTACTTC.

For this clonotype: Without the conserved terminal phenylalanine or tryptophan, this CDR3 likely stems from a read error. The DNA is left out, because the CDR3 cannot be placed on it with certainty; the CDR3 is given as TCRdb lists it. This chain joins TRBV4-2 and TRBJ2-1; the table's D call, TRBD2, was not checked against the DNA. The CDR3 is 16 amino acids in total, end residues counted. Looked up from germline, CDR1 is LGHNA and CDR2 is YNFKEQ. CDR3 sequence: CASSQLSGSYYNELFL.

This clonotype was observed once. The chain recombines TRBV6-2 or TRBV6-3 with TRBJ2-7, with 8 positions matching TRBD1. Germline CDR1 and CDR2: MNHEY and SVGEGT. This CDR3 comprises 15 residues. The trim removed 5 bases at V and 7 bases at J, leaving 13 bases unmatched. CDR3 bases: TGTGCCAGCAGTGGTCCGTGGGACAGGCTAAGGGAGCAGTACTTC. The encoded protein is CASSGPWDRLREQYF.

A few counts support this clonotype. Possible read error: a much larger clone is one base away. As DNA, the CDR3 is TGTGCCAGCAGTTATAATCTGGGAGGGGCCGCGGCCAACGTCCTGACTTTC. This gives the protein CASSYNLGGAAANVLTF. The rearrangement links TRBV6-6 to TRBJ2-6, with 7 bases fitting TRBD2. V trimming: 3 bases; J trimming: 6 bases; junction bases outside the gene matches: 11. The CDR3 sequence is 17 residues long. Germline V gene sequence: CDR1 MNHNY, CDR2 SVGAGI (reference sequence).

Note on this clonotype: A much larger clone lies a single base off, so this may be a read error. The rearrangement uses TRBV5-1 and TRBJ2-7, with 7 bases aligning to TRBD2. This CDR3 region has 14 residues. Germline CDR1 and CDR2: SGHRS and YFSETQ. The CDR3 coding sequence is TGCTCCAGCAGCTCGTCGGGGGGTGAGTACGAGCAGTACTTC. Translation gives CSSSSSGGEYEQYF.

With respect to this clonotype: The junction and the germline gene differ at one end; a read error may be behind it. This chain links TRBV4-1 with TRBJ2-2, with D tentatively TRBD2 (5 bases). The CDR3 contains 15 residues. The germline V gene has CDR1 MGHRA and CDR2 YSYEKL. CDR3 amino acids: CASSQFGDNTGELFF. CDR3 DNA sequence: TGCGCCAGCAGCCAATTCGGAGACAACACCGGGGAGTTGTTTTTT.

This clonotype was observed at least ten times. This rearrangement joins TRBV20-1 to TRBJ2-5; 9 nucleotides line up with TRBD1. The germline gives CDR1 DFQATT, CDR2 SNEGSKA (reference sequence). Losses at the gene ends were 6 bases for V and 5 bases for J; bases not matched to a gene: 10. This CDR3 contains 14 residues. The CDR3 loop is CSATTGTGPETQYF. DNA for the CDR3: TGCAGTGCGACGACCGGGACAGGGCCGGAGACCCAGTACTTC.

As to this clonotype: Its ends do not fully match the called genes, so a read error is possible. The V call is TRBV12-3 or TRBV12-4, the J call TRBJ2-5, with TRBD2 matching 9 bases. The CDR3 sequence is 15 residues long. The CDR3 bases are TGTACCAGCAGTCCCTATAGCGGGGGACTAGAAACCCAGTACTTC. Its translation: CTSSPYSGGLETQYF.